This paragraph reports one TCR beta chain. Its antigen is unknown. This CDR3 spans 14 amino acids. The V and J ends lost 0 bases and 0 bases respectively, with 6 bases between them. Germline V gene sequence: CDR1 SGHAT, CDR2 FQNNGV. TCRdb itself ran the reads through MiXCR, one entry per CDR3 protein. The sample carries around 490,000 distinct CDR3 sequences, 26% recorded once. This entry belongs to a study of T cell repertoires in cytomegalovirus infection. On the study more broadly: Matching HLA type and CMV infection were both indicated by public TCR beta signatures.

Whole-study results and caveats: There were HLA-C-restricted CMV-specific TCR beta clonotypes dominating the ex vivo response. Carriage of CMV together with the relevant HLA was identifiable through cumulative public TCR beta family frequency.

The sequenced material came from PBMCs. This clonotype was obtained from a human donor in good health (CMV status not recorded). Some clones in this sample may be carry-over from other donors' samples. The rearrangement uses TRBV11-2 and TRBJ2-7, with unresolved D. Here the CDR3 reads CASSLESYSYEQYV. The CDR3 nucleotides read TGTGCCAGCAGCTTAGAATCGTACTCCTACGAGCAGTACGTC.